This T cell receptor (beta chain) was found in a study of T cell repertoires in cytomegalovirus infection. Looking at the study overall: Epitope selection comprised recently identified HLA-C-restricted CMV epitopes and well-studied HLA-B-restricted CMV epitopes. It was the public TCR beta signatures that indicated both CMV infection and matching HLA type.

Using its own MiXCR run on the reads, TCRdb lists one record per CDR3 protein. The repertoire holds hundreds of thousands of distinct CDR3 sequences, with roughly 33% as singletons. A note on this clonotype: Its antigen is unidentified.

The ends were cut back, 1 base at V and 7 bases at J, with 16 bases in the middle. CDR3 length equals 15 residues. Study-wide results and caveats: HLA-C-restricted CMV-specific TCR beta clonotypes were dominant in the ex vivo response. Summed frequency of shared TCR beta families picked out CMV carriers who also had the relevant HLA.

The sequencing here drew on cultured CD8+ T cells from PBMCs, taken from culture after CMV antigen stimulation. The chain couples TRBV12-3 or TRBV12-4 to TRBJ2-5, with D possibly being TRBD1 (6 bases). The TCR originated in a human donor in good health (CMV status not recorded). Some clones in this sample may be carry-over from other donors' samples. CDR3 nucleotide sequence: TGTGCCAGCAGTTTAGAACAGGGCTTATTGGGGACCCAGTACTTC. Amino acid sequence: CASSLEQGLLGTQYF.